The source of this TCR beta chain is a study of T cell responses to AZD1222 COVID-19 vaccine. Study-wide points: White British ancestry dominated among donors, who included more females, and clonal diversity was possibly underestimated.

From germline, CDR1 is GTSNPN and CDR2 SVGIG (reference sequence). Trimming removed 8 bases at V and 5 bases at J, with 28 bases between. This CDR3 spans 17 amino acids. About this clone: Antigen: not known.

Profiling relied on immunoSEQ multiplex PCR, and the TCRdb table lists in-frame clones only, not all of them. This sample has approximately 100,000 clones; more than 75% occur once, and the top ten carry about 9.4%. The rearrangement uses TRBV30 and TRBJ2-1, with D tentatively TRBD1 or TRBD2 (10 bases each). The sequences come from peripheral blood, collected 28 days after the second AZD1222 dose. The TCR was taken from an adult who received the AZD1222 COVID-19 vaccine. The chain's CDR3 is CAGDRGPGLAVDNEQFF. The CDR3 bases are TGTGCCGGGGACAGGGGTCCTGGACTAGCGGTGGACAATGAGCAGTTCTTC. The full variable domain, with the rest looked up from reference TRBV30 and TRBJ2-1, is SQTIHQWPATLVQPVGSPLSLECTVEGTSNPNLYWYRQAAGRGLQLLFYSVGIGQISSEVPQNLSASRPQDRQFILSSKKLLLSDSGFYLCAGDRGPGLAVDNEQFFGPGTRLTVL.